One and the same sample provided the 12 T cell receptor beta chains below, sequenced in a study of blood T cell repertoires in COVID-19. Assay used: immunoSEQ multiplex PCR; TCRdb lists only in-frame clones, some missing. The profile shows around 100,000 clones, about 87% of them singletons. The sequenced material came from peripheral blood. Receptor source: a human donor in a cohort sampled during active COVID-19.

The V call is TRBV24-1, the J call TRBJ2-1; TRBD2 might be the D (5 bases). This CDR3 region has 15 residues. Germline-derived CDR1 and CDR2 are KGHDR and SFDVKD. Trimming removed 0 bases at V and 6 bases at J, with 11 bases between. The CDR3 DNA follows: TGTGCCACCAGTGATTTGAGGGCAGGAGGCAATGAGCAGTTCTTC. Translation gives CATSDLRAGGNEQFF.

The chain uses TRBV3-1 (or the pseudogene TRBV3-2) and TRBJ2-7; the match to TRBD2 covers 9 bases. The CDR3 is 13 amino acids. Germline trimming cut 6 bases from V and 3 bases from J; bases unmatched to any gene: 3. The germline V gene encodes CDR1 LGHDT and CDR2 YNNKEL (reference sequence). The CDR3 is CASSRLADYEQYF. The CDR3 DNA reads as TGTGCCAGCAGTCGACTAGCGGACTACGAGCAGTACTTC.

The chain uses TRBV6-5 and TRBJ1-5, with TRBD1 identical over 7 bases. Looked up from germline, CDR1 is MNHEY and CDR2 is SVGAGI. This CDR3 has 13 residues. With V trimmed by 6 bases and J by 3 bases, 2 bases remained unmatched. The CDR3 spells CASRGQANQPQHF. In DNA form, the CDR3 reads TGTGCCAGCAGAGGACAGGCCAATCAGCCCCAGCATTTT.

V is TRBV28 and J is TRBJ2-1; possibly TRBD2 for D (6 bases). Germline V lookup: CDR1 MDHEN, CDR2 SYDVKM. The CDR3 is 15 residues long. V lost 6 bases to trimming and J lost 9 bases, with 21 bases between them. CDR3 loop: CASSISRRGWIEQFF. The CDR3 nucleotides are TGTGCCAGCAGCATCTCTCGACGGGGGTGGATTGAGCAGTTCTTC.

The chain uses TRBV28 and TRBJ1-6, with D possibly being TRBD1 (5 bases). The CDR3 extends over 16 amino acids. Germline loops: CDR1 MDHEN, CDR2 SYDVKM. The V end was cut by 4 bases, the J end by 0 bases, with 10 bases between. DNA of the CDR3: TGTGCCAGCAGTTCGGGGGGGAGCTCCTATAATTCACCCCTCCACTTT. As protein: CASSSGGSSYNSPLHF.

The chain combines TRBV7-8 with TRBJ2-1; 7 bases fit TRBD2. J lost 0 bases, V lost 2 bases, and 7 bases had no gene match. This CDR3 contains 17 residues. Looked up from germline, CDR1 is SGHVS and CDR2 is FQNEAQ. The CDR3 DNA follows: TGTGCCAGCAGCTTATCCCTCCGCGGGAGCTCCTACAATGAGCAGTTCTTC. Protein sequence: CASSLSLRGSSYNEQFF.

J is TRBJ2-4 and V is TRBV5-5; D gene uncertain. The CDR3 covers 13 residues. Between the trimmed V and J ends, which lost 9 bases and 3 bases, there was a span of 13 bases. The germline gives CDR1 SGHKS, CDR2 YYEKEE (reference sequence). CDR3 nucleotides: TGTGCCATCCCCGATAGTGACAAAAACATTCAGTACTTC. This translates into CAIPDSDKNIQYF.

The chain uses TRBV14 and TRBJ1-6, with no clear D. CDR3 size: 17 residues. CDR1 and CDR2 from the germline V gene are SGHDN and FVKESK. Deletions cut 0 bases from V and 0 bases from J, with 9 bases between. The chain's CDR3 is CASSQDSGSSYNSPLHF. In nucleotides, the CDR3 is TGTGCCAGCAGCCAAGATAGCGGGAGCTCCTATAATTCACCCCTCCACTTT.

This chain connects TRBV6-7 to TRBJ2-1; 9 bases map to TRBD2. TRBV6-7 is flagged as an ORF with uncertain function. This CDR3 region has 18 residues. Trimming cost V 3 bases and J 1 base; bases outside gene matches: 10. The chain's CDR3 is CASSYPGVAGASYNEQFF. DNA for the CDR3: TGTGCCAGCAGTTATCCAGGGGTAGCGGGAGCGTCCTACAATGAGCAGTTCTTC.

V is TRBV5-6 and J is TRBJ1-2; no clear D. This CDR3 is built from 16 residues. Germline V gives CDR1 SGHDT, CDR2 YYEEEE. V was trimmed by 4 bases and J by 4 bases, leaving 20 bases between them. CDR3 amino acids: CASSQGRGLYPYGYTF. The CDR3 DNA reads TGTGCCAGCAGCCAAGGGCGGGGATTATACCCCTATGGCTACACCTTC.

This clone was recorded only once. The chain joins TRBV4-1 to TRBJ1-5; TRBD1 is a possible D gene (5 bases). The V gene lost 0 bases and the J gene lost 7 bases, with 16 bases spanning the gap. The CDR3 runs to 16 residues. Germline loops: CDR1 MGHRA, CDR2 YSYEKL. The CDR3 DNA sequence: TGCGCCAGCAGCCAAGAATCAGGGATTCTAAACCAGCCCCAGCATTTT. It specifies CASSQESGILNQPQHF.

In DNA, the CDR3 is TGTGCCAGCAGCCAAGGAGGGAAGGTAGCTTTCTTT. Translated, it gives CASSQGGKVAFF. This chain connects TRBV4-2 to TRBJ1-1; D remains unclear. The CDR3 covers 12 residues. Trimming cost V 1 base and J 10 bases, with 10 bases left between them. Germline-derived CDR1 and CDR2 are LGHNA and YNFKEQ.